This TCR beta chain was captured by sequencing in a study of T cell repertoires in cytomegalovirus infection. Looking at the study overall: CMV infection plus the matching HLA type was flagged by public TCR beta signatures. Study results and limitations: Within the response measured ex vivo, HLA-C-restricted CMV-specific TCR beta clonotypes were dominant.

This clonotype occurred many times. Its antigen is not identified. Each CDR3 protein gets one entry after TCRdb re-called the reads with MiXCR. This sample carries fewer than 550,000 distinct CDR3 sequences, more than 15% of them seen once, and the ten largest clones take approximately 24%. CDR1 SEHNR and CDR2 FQNEAQ come from the germline V gene (reference sequence). The CDR3 loop spans 13 amino acids. V dropped 5 bases and J dropped 2 bases, with 10 bases sitting between them. The sequencing sample was made of CD8+ T cells from PBMCs. The rearrangement links TRBV7-9 to TRBJ2-7; D unresolved. The clonotype originates from a human donor in good health (CMV status not recorded). Some clones in this sample may be carry-over from other donors' samples. CDR3 coding DNA: TGTGCCAGCAGCCCCCCGGCTACCTACGAGCAGTACTTC. Translating it yields CASSPPATYEQYF.